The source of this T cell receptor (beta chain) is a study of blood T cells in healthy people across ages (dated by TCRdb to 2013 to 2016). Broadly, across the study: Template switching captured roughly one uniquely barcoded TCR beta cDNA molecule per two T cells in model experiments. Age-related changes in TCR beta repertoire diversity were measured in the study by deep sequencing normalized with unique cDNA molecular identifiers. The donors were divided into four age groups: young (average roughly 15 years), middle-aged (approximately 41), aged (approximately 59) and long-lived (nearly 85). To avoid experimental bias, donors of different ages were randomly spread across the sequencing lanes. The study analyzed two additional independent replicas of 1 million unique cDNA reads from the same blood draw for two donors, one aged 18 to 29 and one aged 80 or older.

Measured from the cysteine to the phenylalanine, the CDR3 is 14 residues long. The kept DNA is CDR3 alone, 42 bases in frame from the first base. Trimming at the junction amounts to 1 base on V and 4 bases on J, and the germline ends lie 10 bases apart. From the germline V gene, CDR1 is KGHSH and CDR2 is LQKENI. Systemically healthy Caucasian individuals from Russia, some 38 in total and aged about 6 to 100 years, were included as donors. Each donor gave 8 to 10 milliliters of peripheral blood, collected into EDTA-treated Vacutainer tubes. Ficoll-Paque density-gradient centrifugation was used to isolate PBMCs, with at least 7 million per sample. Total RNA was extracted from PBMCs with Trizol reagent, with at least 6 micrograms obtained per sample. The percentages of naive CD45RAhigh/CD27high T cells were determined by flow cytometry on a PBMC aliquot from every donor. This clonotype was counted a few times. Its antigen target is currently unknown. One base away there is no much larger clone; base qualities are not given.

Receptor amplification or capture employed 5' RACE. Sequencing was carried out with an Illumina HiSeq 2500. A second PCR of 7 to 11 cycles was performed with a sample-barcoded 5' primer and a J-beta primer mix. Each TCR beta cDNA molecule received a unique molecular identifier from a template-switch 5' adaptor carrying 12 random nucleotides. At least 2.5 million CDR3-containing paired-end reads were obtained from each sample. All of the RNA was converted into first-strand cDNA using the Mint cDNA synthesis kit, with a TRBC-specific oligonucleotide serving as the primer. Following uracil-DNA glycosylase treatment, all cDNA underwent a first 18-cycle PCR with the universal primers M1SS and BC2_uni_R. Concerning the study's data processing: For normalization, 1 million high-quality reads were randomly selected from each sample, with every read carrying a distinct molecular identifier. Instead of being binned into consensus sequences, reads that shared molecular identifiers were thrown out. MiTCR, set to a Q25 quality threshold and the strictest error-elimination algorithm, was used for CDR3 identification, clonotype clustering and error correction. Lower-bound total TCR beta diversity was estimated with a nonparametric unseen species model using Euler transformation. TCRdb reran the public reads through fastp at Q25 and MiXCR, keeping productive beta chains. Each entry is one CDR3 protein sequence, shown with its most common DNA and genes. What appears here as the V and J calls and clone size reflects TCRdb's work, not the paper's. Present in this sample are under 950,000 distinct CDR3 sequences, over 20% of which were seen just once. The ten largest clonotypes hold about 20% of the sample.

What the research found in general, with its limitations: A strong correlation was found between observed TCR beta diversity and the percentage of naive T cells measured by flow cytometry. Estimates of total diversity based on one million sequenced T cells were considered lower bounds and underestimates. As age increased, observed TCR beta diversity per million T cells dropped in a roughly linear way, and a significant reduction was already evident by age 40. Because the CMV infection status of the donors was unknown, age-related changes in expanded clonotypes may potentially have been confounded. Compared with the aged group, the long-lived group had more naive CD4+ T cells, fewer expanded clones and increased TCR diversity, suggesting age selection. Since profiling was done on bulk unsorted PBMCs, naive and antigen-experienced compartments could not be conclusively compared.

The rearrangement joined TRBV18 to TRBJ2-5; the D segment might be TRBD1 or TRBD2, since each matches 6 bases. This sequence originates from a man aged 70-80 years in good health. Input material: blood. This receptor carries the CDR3 CASSPRGAPETQYF. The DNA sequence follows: TGTGCCAGCTCACCACGGGGGGCCCCAGAGACCCAGTACTTC.